A single sample is the source of the 9 T cell receptor beta chains below, sequenced in a study of blood T cell repertoires in COVID-19. Data came from immunoSEQ multiplex PCR; TCRdb stores just in-frame clones and leaves some out. The sample lists roughly 150,000 clones; more than 80% were seen once. Sequencing was performed on peripheral blood. These receptors were collected from a woman aged 55-75 years with COVID-19, enrolled during active disease.

This chain links TRBV19 with TRBJ1-4; 8 nucleotides agree with TRBD1. After removal of 4 bases from V and 5 bases from J, the junction contained 9 bases not matched to a gene. CDR3 length: 16 amino acids. Germline V gene sequence: CDR1 LNHDA, CDR2 SQIVND (reference sequence). The CDR3 DNA is TGTGCCAGTAGTAGAGGGACAGGAATCGGGAATGAAAAACTGTTTTTT. Protein: CASSRGTGIGNEKLFF.

The V call is TRBV10-3, the J call TRBJ1-5; D gene unclear. Germline CDR1 ENHRY, CDR2 SYGVKD. This CDR3 has 15 residues. The germline V and J ends were trimmed by 0 bases and 7 bases, with 13 bases remaining between them. The CDR3 coding sequence is TGTGCCATCAGTGAGTCCAAAGGAGGGATGCAGCCCCAGCATTTT. Residues: CAISESKGGMQPQHF.

The chain couples TRBV2 to TRBJ2-7, with 8 bases that match TRBD2. This CDR3 region has 15 residues. Germline CDR1 and CDR2: SNHLY and FYNNEI. The junction had 6 bases not matched to a gene; V was cut back by 3 bases and J by 2 bases. For the CDR3, the DNA is TGTGCCAGCAGTGAGGTTGCGGGGGGAGCCTACGAGCAGTACTTC. Translated: CASSEVAGGAYEQYF. The whole variable domain, remainder taken from reference TRBV2 and TRBJ2-7, is EPEVTQTPSHQVTQMGQEVILRCVPISNHLYFYWYRQILGQKVEFLVSFYNNEISEKSEIFDDQFSVERPDGSNFTLKIRSTKLEDSAMYFCASSEVAGGAYEQYFGPGTRLTVT.

V is TRBV7-8 and J is TRBJ2-7; 8 bases fit TRBD1. The CDR3 extends over 15 amino acids. J gave up 3 bases and V 4 bases, and 8 bases lay outside the gene matches. Germline V gene sequence: CDR1 SGHVS, CDR2 FQNEAQ. The CDR3 DNA reads TGTGCCAGCAGCTACCGACAGGGGCCGTACTACGAGCAGTACTTC. Translated, it gives CASSYRQGPYYEQYF.

Here the CDR3 reads CSVADTQETQYF. The CDR3 region has the DNA TGCAGCGTTGCGGACACCCAAGAGACCCAGTACTTC. J is TRBJ2-5 and V is TRBV29-1; possibly TRBD1 for D (5 bases). This CDR3 spans 12 amino acids. CDR1 and CDR2 from the germline V gene are SQVTM and ANQGSEA. V was clipped by 4 bases and J by 1 base, with 7 bases between them.

A remark on this clone: A read error may account for a junction end that differs from germline. The genes are TRBV19 and TRBJ1-4; D is uncertain. CDR1 LNHDA and CDR2 SQIVND come from the germline V gene (reference sequence). The CDR3 loop spans 14 amino acids. Here the CDR3 DNA reads TGTGCCAGCTCCTTTTTAGGAACTACTGAAAAACTGTTTTTT. This translates into CASSFLGTTEKLFF.

This sequence joins TRBV4-2 and TRBJ2-5; TRBD2 matches 12 bases. The CDR3 is made up of 17 amino acids. Germline assignment: CDR1 LGHNA and CDR2 YNFKEQ. Losses at the gene ends were 4 bases for V and 1 base for J; bases not matched to a gene: 7. CDR3 amino acids: CASSRTSGGQSQETQYF. In nucleotides, the CDR3 is TGTGCCAGCAGCCGAACTAGCGGGGGGCAATCCCAAGAGACCCAGTACTTC.

The chain is built from TRBV2 and TRBJ1-1; 7 nucleotides line up with TRBD1. The J segment lost 6 bases and the V segment lost 4 bases, leaving 11 bases of the junction unmatched. This CDR3 has 15 residues. From germline, CDR1 is SNHLY and CDR2 FYNNEI. The CDR3 is CASSGLRQGTAEAFF. The CDR3 DNA follows: TGTGCCAGCAGTGGACTTAGACAGGGAACCGCTGAAGCTTTCTTT.

The rearrangement links TRBV3-1 (or the pseudogene TRBV3-2) to TRBJ1-1, with 8 bases lining up with TRBD1. Germline-derived CDR1 and CDR2 are LGHDT and YNNKEL (reference sequence). The CDR3 sequence is 16 residues long. V lost 2 bases, J lost 0 bases, and 5 bases stayed unmatched. The CDR3 nucleotides are TGTGCCAGCAGCCAACGGACAGGGCAAGTGAACACTGAAGCTTTCTTT. It is translated as CASSQRTGQVNTEAFF.